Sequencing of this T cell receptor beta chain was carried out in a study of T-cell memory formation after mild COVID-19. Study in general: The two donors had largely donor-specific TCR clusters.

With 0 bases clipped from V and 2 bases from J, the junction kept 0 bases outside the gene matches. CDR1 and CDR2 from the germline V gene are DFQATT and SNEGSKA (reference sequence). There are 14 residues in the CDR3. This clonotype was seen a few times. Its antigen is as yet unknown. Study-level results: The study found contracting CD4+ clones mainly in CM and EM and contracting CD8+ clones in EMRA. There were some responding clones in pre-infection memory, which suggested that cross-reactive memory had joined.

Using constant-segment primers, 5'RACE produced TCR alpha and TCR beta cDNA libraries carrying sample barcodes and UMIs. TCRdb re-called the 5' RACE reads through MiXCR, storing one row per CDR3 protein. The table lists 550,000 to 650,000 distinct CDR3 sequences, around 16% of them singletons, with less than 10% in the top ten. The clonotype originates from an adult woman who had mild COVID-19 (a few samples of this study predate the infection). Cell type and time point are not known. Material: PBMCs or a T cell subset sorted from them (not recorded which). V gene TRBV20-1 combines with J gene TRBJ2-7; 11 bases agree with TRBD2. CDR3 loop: CSARDSGGAYEQYF. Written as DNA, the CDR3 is TGCAGTGCTAGAGATAGCGGGGGGGCCTACGAGCAGTACTTC.